The text below deals with one TCR beta chain. Its antigen remains unidentified. These data originate in a study of T-cell reconstitution after alpha-beta-depleted transplantation in children. Study-wide findings and caveats: After one year, T-cell counts and TCRbeta diversity mostly came from new T cells. Two months or so post-transplant, alpha-beta T cells reportedly derived from several hundred expanded graft clones. Several patients had high TCRbeta diversity at day 60; it came from surviving recipient T cells and thymic progenitors.

Preparation of the TCRbeta library used unique molecular identifiers. TCRdb re-called the PCR reads with MiXCR, one entry per CDR3 protein. The table shows 700,000 or so distinct CDR3 sequences, with approximately 14% occurring only once. Looked up from germline, CDR1 is GTSNPN and CDR2 is SVGIG (reference sequence). This CDR3 comprises 14 residues. The V end was cut by 4 bases, the J end by 3 bases, with 12 bases between. V gene TRBV30 combines with J gene TRBJ2-2; a possible D gene is TRBD2 (5 bases). The sequence was obtained from a girl aged 2-10 years with congenital amegakaryocytic thrombocytopenia, due to receive a stem cell transplant. The sample in question was PBMCs, obtained before TCRalphabeta/CD19-depleted stem cell transplant. The CDR3 loop is CAWTSIGDTGELFF. The CDR3 region has the DNA TGTGCCTGGACTTCGATCGGGGACACCGGGGAGCTGTTTTTT.